Shown below are 23 T cell receptor beta chains from a single sample sequenced in a study of cytomegalovirus exposure and HLA in healthy donors. Primers: 60 Vbeta forward and 13 Jbeta reverse. The assay was immunoSEQ multiplex PCR, and TCRdb's table has in-frame clones only and misses some. The table shows about 140,000 clones, with approximately 78% occurring only once. The sequencing sample was made of PBMCs. Receptor source: a female donor in good health and CMV-seronegative.

V gene TRBV4-1 combines with J gene TRBJ2-2; TRBD2 matches 10 bases. This CDR3 spans 16 amino acids. The ends lost 8 bases at V and 8 bases at J; junction bases unmatched: 14. Germline CDR1 MGHRA, CDR2 YSYEKL. The CDR3 is CASAGKREGQTGELFF. The CDR3 DNA follows: TGCGCCAGCGCAGGGAAGCGGGAGGGCCAAACGGGGGAGCTGTTTTTT.

This rearrangement joins TRBV27 to TRBJ2-7; a weak D match, TRBD2 (5 bases). The CDR3 sequence is 14 residues long. CDR1 and CDR2 from the germline V gene are MNHEY and SMNVEV (reference sequence). V lost 5 bases, J lost 3 bases, and 14 bases lay in between. CDR3 sequence reads: CASSRHGMGYEQYF. The CDR3 nucleotides read TGTGCCAGCAGTAGACACGGGATGGGCTACGAGCAGTACTTC.

This clone was observed once. The V and J genes are TRBV7-9 and TRBJ1-1, with 8 bases lining up with TRBD1. V lost 4 bases, J lost 5 bases, and 9 bases stayed unmatched. The germline V gene encodes CDR1 SEHNR and CDR2 FQNEAQ (reference sequence). The CDR3 runs to 15 residues. CDR3 bases: TGTGCCAGCAGCTCTTACCAGGGGGCGCGGACTGAAGCTTTCTTT. It is translated as CASSSYQGARTEAFF.

The J gene is TRBJ1-5, the V gene TRBV28; 8 bases are shared with TRBD1. The CDR3 loop spans 13 amino acids. CDR1 and CDR2 from the germline V gene are MDHEN and SYDVKM. With V trimmed by 4 bases and J by 6 bases, 2 bases remained unmatched. CDR3 in amino acids: CASSSDRVQPQHF. For the CDR3, the DNA is TGTGCCAGCAGTTCGGACAGGGTTCAGCCCCAGCATTTT.

The chain is built from TRBV5-8 and TRBJ1-6; D not resolved. This CDR3 contains 13 residues. The V end was cut by 1 base, the J end by 12 bases, with 11 bases between. Germline V CDR1 and CDR2: SGHTS, YDEGEE. The CDR3 protein is CASSLTRGKPLHF. DNA of the CDR3: TGTGCCAGCAGCTTGACACGAGGGAAACCCCTCCACTTT.

The chain recombines TRBV30 with TRBJ2-7, with D possibly being TRBD1 (5 bases). The CDR3 sequence is 13 residues long. The germline V and J ends were trimmed by 5 bases and 5 bases, with 16 bases remaining between them. Germline CDR1 GTSNPN, CDR2 SVGIG (reference sequence). The CDR3 is CAWALGPADEQYF. For the CDR3, the DNA is TGTGCCTGGGCATTGGGGCCGGCCGACGAGCAGTACTTC. Full variable domain (remainder filled in from reference TRBV30 and TRBJ2-7): SQTIHQWPATLVQPVGSPLSLECTVEGTSNPNLYWYRQAAGRGLQLLFYSVGIGQISSEVPQNLSASRPQDRQFILSSKKLLLSDSGFYLCAWALGPADEQYFGPGTRLTVT.

The chain is built from TRBV15 and TRBJ1-2; the D gene is possibly TRBD1 (6 bases). CDR3 length: 16 amino acids. CDR1 is LNHNV and CDR2 is YYDKDF in the germline V gene (reference sequence). Between the trimmed V and J ends, which lost 1 base and 2 bases, there was a span of 14 bases. CDR3 sequence: CATSRVLGRGNYGYTF. Written as DNA, the CDR3 is TGTGCCACCAGCAGAGTACTTGGCAGGGGCAACTATGGCTACACCTTC.

The gene calls are TRBV9 and TRBJ1-2; D uncertain. V lost 3 bases and J lost 2, with 5 bases in between. Germline lookup yields CDR1 SGDLS and CDR2 YYNGEE. The CDR3 is 12 amino acids. This CDR3 reads CASSANNYGYTF. CDR3 nucleotide sequence: TGTGCCAGCAGCGCTAACAACTATGGCTACACCTTC. The whole variable domain, filled in from reference TRBV9 and TRBJ1-2, reads DSGVTQTPKHLITATGQRVTLRCSPRSGDLSVYWYQQSLDQGLQFLIQYYNGEERAKGNILERFSAQQFPDLHSELNLSSLELGDSALYFCASSANNYGYTFGSGTRLTVV.

V and J are TRBV30 and TRBJ2-6; tentatively, D is TRBD2 (6 bases). The V gene lost 3 bases and the J gene lost 0 bases, with 9 bases spanning the gap. The CDR3 loop spans 15 amino acids. The germline V gene encodes CDR1 GTSNPN and CDR2 SVGIG (reference sequence). The CDR3 coding sequence is TGTGCCTGGAGCGAGACTAGCTCTGGGGCCAACGTCCTGACTTTC. This encodes CAWSETSSGANVLTF.

CDR3 DNA sequence: TGCGCCAGCAGCCGGGGGGCTTACTCAGATACGCAGTATTTT. Translating it yields CASSRGAYSDTQYF. The chain recombines TRBV5-1 with TRBJ2-3; weak D call: TRBD2 (7 bases). Looked up from germline, CDR1 is SGHRS and CDR2 is YFSETQ. Trimming took off 4 bases at V and 4 bases at J, with 13 bases between the two ends. The CDR3 has 14 amino acids.

This clone showed up just once. The V call is TRBV5-1, the J call TRBJ2-1, with TRBD2 matching over 9 bases. V was clipped by 0 bases and J by 6 bases; unmatched bases: 13. The CDR3 extends over 18 amino acids. From germline, CDR1 is SGHRS and CDR2 YFSETQ. CDR3 sequence (DNA): TGCGCCAGCAGCTTGGTGGGATGGCTAGCGGGGCCAACCAATGAGCAGTTCTTC. Translation gives CASSLVGWLAGPTNEQFF.

This clone was observed a handful of times. A read error may produce the germline difference seen at one junction end. The V and J genes are TRBV5-6 and TRBJ1-5, with 10 positions matching TRBD1. The CDR3 runs to 14 residues. Germline V gene data show CDR1 as SGHDT and CDR2 as YYEEEE. Here the CDR3 reads CASSLGQGSQPQHF. CDR3 coding DNA: TGTGCCAGCAGTTTGGGACAGGGGAGTCAGCCCCAGCATTTT.

This clone was counted a few times. The genes are TRBV28 and TRBJ2-1; TRBD2 aligns across 14 bases. Trimming took 3 bases from V and 9 from J; bases not matched to a gene: 4. The germline CDR1 and CDR2 sequences are MDHEN and SYDVKM. The CDR3 spans 15 residues. CDR3 sequence: CASSFRTSGGTEQFF. Written as DNA, the CDR3 is TGTGCCAGCAGTTTCCGGACTAGCGGGGGGACTGAGCAGTTCTTC.

This clone was counted between two and nine times. The chain combines TRBV6-4 with TRBJ2-2, with 8 bases identical to TRBD1. Germline V gene lookup returns CDR1 MRHNA and CDR2 SNTAGT. The CDR3 length is 18 residues. V shed 0 bases and J 5 bases; nucleotides not matched to a gene: 11. CDR3 region: CASSDSSLGQDGTGELFF. DNA for the CDR3: TGTGCCAGCAGTGACTCGAGTCTGGGACAGGATGGGACCGGGGAGCTGTTTTTT.

There are a few counts of this clone. The chain couples TRBV6-6 to TRBJ1-5; possible D gene TRBD1, 5 bases. CDR1 and CDR2 from the germline V gene are MNHNY and SVGAGI (reference sequence). The CDR3 is made up of 15 amino acids. Trimming pared 1 base from V and 6 bases from J, leaving 13 bases between. CDR3 nucleotides: TGTGCCAGCAGTTACTGGTCAGGGCAGGTTCAGCCCCAGCATTTT. This gives the protein CASSYWSGQVQPQHF.

V and J are TRBV5-1 and TRBJ2-1; 14 bases fit TRBD2. This CDR3 is 18 amino acids long. The V gene end was trimmed by 0 bases and the J gene end by 4 bases; junction bases not matched to a gene: 6. Germline V lookup: CDR1 SGHRS, CDR2 YFSETQ. In DNA form, the CDR3 reads TGCGCCAGCAGCTTGGGCATCGGGACTAGCGGGGGTTACAATGAGCAGTTCTTC. This encodes CASSLGIGTSGGYNEQFF.

This chain connects TRBV6-5 to TRBJ1-5; D is unresolved. Deletions cut 4 bases from V and 0 bases from J, with 7 bases between. The CDR3 covers 14 residues. Germline V CDR1 and CDR2: MNHEY, SVGAGI. CDR3 in amino acids: CASSLTNSNQPQHF. CDR3 coding DNA: TGTGCCAGCAGTTTAACTAATAGCAATCAGCCCCAGCATTTT.

A note on this clone: Other DNA sequences from this sample encode an identical CDR3 as well. The V call is TRBV10-3, the J call TRBJ1-5; possibly TRBD1 for D (5 bases). V was cut by 0 bases and J by 0 bases, with 6 bases left in between. The CDR3 spans 15 residues. The germline V gene has CDR1 ENHRY and CDR2 SYGVKD. CDR3 amino acids: CAISESGGSNQPQHF. Written as DNA, the CDR3 is TGTGCCATCAGTGAGTCCGGGGGTAGCAATCAGCCCCAGCATTTT.

The chain employs TRBV7-9 and TRBJ2-2; the D is unclear. CDR1 is SEHNR and CDR2 is FQNEAQ in the germline V gene (reference sequence). The CDR3 extends over 12 amino acids. V was trimmed by 1 base and J by 8 bases, leaving 5 bases between them. The CDR3 is CASSLERGELFF. Written as DNA, the CDR3 is TGTGCCAGCAGCTTAGAGAGGGGGGAGCTGTTTTTT.

This rearrangement joins TRBV4-3 to TRBJ2-5; D not resolved. V lost 1 base, J lost 5 bases, and 8 bases lay in between. Germline V CDR1 and CDR2: LGHNA, YSLEER. CDR3 length: 13 residues. In DNA, the CDR3 is TGCGCCAGCAGCCAAGCCCTGAGGGAGACCCAGTACTTC. This translates into CASSQALRETQYF.

The sample holds a few counts of this clone. This sample includes further DNA sequences coding for the same CDR3. The chain recombines TRBV7-2 with TRBJ1-1; D is undetermined. This CDR3 has 13 amino acids. Germline assignment: CDR1 SGHTA and CDR2 FQGNSA. V lost 2 bases and J 2 bases, leaving 6 bases between the germline ends. DNA of the CDR3: TGTGCCAGCAGCTTAACTCCCAACACTGAAGCTTTCTTT. Protein: CASSLTPNTEAFF.

This clone was recorded a few times. The chain's CDR3 is CASSQDLGRGPESYNEQFF. The CDR3 nucleotides are TGCGCCAGCAGCCAAGATCTAGGTCGAGGGCCGGAGTCCTACAATGAGCAGTTCTTC. The rearrangement joins TRBV4-3 to TRBJ2-1, with a possible D match to TRBD2 (5 bases). Germline CDR1 LGHNA, CDR2 YSLEER. V lost 0 bases and J 1 base, leaving 19 bases between the germline ends. This CDR3 comprises 19 residues.

This chain uses TRBV28 with TRBJ1-2, with a weak D call TRBD1 (6 bases). The V gene lost 5 bases and the J gene lost 2 bases, with 12 bases spanning the gap. Germline V gene sequence: CDR1 MDHEN, CDR2 SYDVKM. The length of the CDR3 is 14 residues. The CDR3 loop is CASSRQDSNYGYTF. CDR3 nucleotide sequence: TGTGCCAGCAGTCGACAGGACTCCAACTATGGCTACACCTTC.